Listed here are 8 T cell receptor beta chains from one sample, sequenced in a study of response to subunit inactivated influenza vaccine. One entry per CDR3 protein, called by TCRdb with MiXCR from the RT-PCR reads. The table has about 580,000 distinct CDR3 sequences, roughly 15% seen once. Sequencing used PBMCs from blood, obtained less than 13 days after vaccination. All receptors derive from a man aged 45 to 65 who received an inactivated influenza vaccine.

This clonotype was detected a few times. V gene TRBV11-2 combines with J gene TRBJ1-5, with TRBD1 identical over 7 bases. This CDR3 is built from 15 residues. Germline CDR1 is SGHAT and CDR2 is FQNNGV. V shed 5 bases, J shed 5 bases, and the junction held 9 bases outside the gene matches. CDR3 DNA: TGTGCCAGCAGCAAATCGGGACAGAGAGATCAGCCCCAGCATTTT. This codes for CASSKSGQRDQPQHF.

This clonotype came up a few times. The chain carries TRBV10-2 and TRBJ1-1; D call uncertain. CDR3 size: 12 residues. V lost 6 bases and J lost 2, with 7 bases in between. Germline loops: CDR1 WSHSY, CDR2 SAAADI. This chain's CDR3 is CASRLLNTEAFF. The CDR3 bases are TGCGCCAGCAGGCTTTTAAACACTGAAGCTTTCTTT.

This clonotype was seen a few times. The chain combines TRBV20-1 with TRBJ2-7; D is unresolved. Germline CDR1 and CDR2: DFQATT and SNEGSKA (reference sequence). V was shortened by 3 bases and J by 4 bases, with 10 bases between the two germline ends. This CDR3 has 12 residues. CDR3 residues: CSARADQYEQYF. CDR3 sequence (DNA): TGCAGTGCTAGGGCAGATCAATACGAGCAGTACTTC.

The V and J genes are TRBV20-1 and TRBJ2-3, with 7 bases aligning to TRBD1. The CDR3 spans 15 residues. The trim removed 4 bases at V and 3 bases at J, leaving 10 bases unmatched. CDR1 DFQATT and CDR2 SNEGSKA come from the germline V gene (reference sequence). The CDR3 region is CSANRGGVGTDTQYF. The DNA for the CDR3 is TGCAGTGCTAACAGAGGGGGCGTGGGAACAGATACGCAGTATTTT.

The table lists this clonotype with a few counts. The genes are TRBV12-3 or TRBV12-4 and TRBJ1-2; no firm D call. The length of the CDR3 is 14 residues. The V and J ends lost 4 bases and 5 bases respectively, with 14 bases between them. The CDR3 protein is CASSSDGDYYGYTF. In nucleotides, the CDR3 is TGTGCCAGCAGTTCGGATGGGGATTATTATGGCTACACCTTC.

This clonotype was recorded at least ten times. The CDR3 region has the DNA TGTGCCAGCAGTCCAACAGGATACAGCAATTCACCCCTCCACTTT. Protein: CASSPTGYSNSPLHF. The chain combines TRBV12-3 or TRBV12-4 with TRBJ1-6; tentative D call: TRBD1 (5 bases). The CDR3 is 15 residues long. Trimming pared 5 bases from V and 7 bases from J, leaving 15 bases between.

The chain combines TRBV7-2 with TRBJ2-3; 9 bases are a match to TRBD2. The V gene's germline CDR1 is SGHTA and CDR2 FQGNSA. The V segment lost 0 bases and the J segment 2 bases; nucleotides outside the gene matches: 6. This CDR3 contains 17 residues. CDR3 region: CASSLARLAAPTDTQYF. CDR3 nucleotide sequence: TGTGCCAGCAGCTTAGCGAGACTAGCGGCACCCACAGATACGCAGTATTTT.

This clonotype has just a few counts. The junction departs from the called germline gene at one end, perhaps through a read error. The V and J genes are TRBV11-2 and TRBJ2-7; 7 bases line up with TRBD2. The CDR3 extends over 12 amino acids. CDR1 and CDR2 (germline): SGHAT, FQNNGV. In nucleotides, the CDR3 is TGTGTCAGCAGCGTAACTAGCGCCGAGCAGTACTTC. It codes for CVSSVTSAEQYF. Drawing the rest from reference TRBV11-2 and TRBJ2-7, the complete variable domain is EAGVAQSPRYKIIEKRQSVAFWCNPISGHATLYWYQQILGQGPKLLIQFQNNGVVDDSQLPKDRFSAERLKGVDSTLKIQPAKLEDSAVYLCVSSVTSAEQYFGPGTRLTVT.